This T cell receptor (beta chain) was observed in a study of blood T cell repertoires in COVID-19. Study-level background: Researchers got acute and convalescent COVID-19 samples from the United States, Italy and Spain. Sources were T cells, B-cell-depleted T cells, or PBMCs; the material itself was cDNA or gDNA.

CDR1 is SGHRS, CDR2 YFSETQ, per germline. J was trimmed by 2 bases and V by 0 bases; bases with no gene match: 7. The CDR3 spans 17 residues. In the original processing: Reference gene primer amplification gave estimated nucleated cell counts. Method: immunoSEQ multiplex PCR; TCRdb's copy keeps in-frame clones and lacks some. The V and J calls and the clone size are those of that table, but D and trimming were determined from the DNA. The sample includes under 15,000 clones, 88% of them seen just once. Sequenced sample: peripheral blood. The V call is TRBV5-1, the J call TRBJ2-3, with TRBD2 identical over 9 bases. The TCR sequence derives from a human donor in a cohort sampled during active COVID-19. The CDR3 here is CASSLGSLAGDTDTQYF. DNA of the CDR3: TGCGCCAGCAGCTTGGGGTCATTAGCGGGAGACACAGATACGCAGTATTTT.